Below are 28 T cell receptor beta chains sequenced from a single sample in a study of CD4+ T cells in melanoma. Clones were read by immunoSEQ multiplex PCR, and TCRdb kept only the in-frame ones, dropping some. Among tens of thousands of clones, nearly 70% were seen once, and the ten largest hold 4.8%. The sequenced material came from tumor tissue. The source of these receptors is a human donor with melanoma.

In this sample, this clone turned up once. The V gene is TRBV28, the J gene TRBJ1-2; D is perhaps TRBD1 (6 bases). This CDR3 contains 16 residues. Trimming took 5 bases from V and 8 from J, leaving 24 bases between them. Germline V CDR1 and CDR2: MDHEN, SYDVKM. Here the CDR3 DNA reads TGTGCCAGCAGTCCGACAGGAATACCCCCTAGTGGGGGCTACACCTTC. Its translation is CASSPTGIPPSGGYTF.

The chain links TRBV5-1 to TRBJ1-2; possibly TRBD1 for D (6 bases). Germline values: CDR1 SGHRS, CDR2 YFSETQ. Trimming shortened V by 0 bases and J by 4 bases, and 16 bases separated the two germline ends. This CDR3 is built from 16 residues. The CDR3 nucleotides are TGCGCCAGCAGCTTGGAGGTTGCCCTGACAGGCTATGGCTACACCTTC. Translating it yields CASSLEVALTGYGYTF.

This clone showed up just a few times. The chain joins TRBV4-1 to TRBJ1-1, with D possibly TRBD1 on 5 matching bases. Germline assignment: CDR1 MGHRA and CDR2 YSYEKL. This CDR3 is built from 12 residues. V lost 1 base, J lost 6 bases, and 6 bases lay in between. The CDR3 DNA sequence: TGCGCCAGCAGCCAAGCGGGGGCTGAAGCTTTCTTT. This encodes CASSQAGAEAFF.

The rearrangement joins TRBV7-2 to TRBJ2-7; D might be TRBD2 (6 bases). The CDR3 length is 14 residues. Trimming cost V 5 bases and J 2 bases, with 13 bases left between them. Germline V gene lookup returns CDR1 SGHTA and CDR2 FQGNSA. CDR3 region: CASSPGGQAYEQYF. For the CDR3, the DNA is TGTGCCAGCAGCCCAGGAGGGCAGGCCTACGAGCAGTACTTC.

This clone was counted between two and nine times. The V gene is TRBV6-6, the J gene TRBJ1-2, with a possible D match to TRBD1 (6 bases). V was cut by 4 bases and J by 8 bases, with 14 bases left in between. The CDR3 contains 13 residues. Germline-derived CDR1 and CDR2 are MNHNY and SVGAGI (reference sequence). In DNA, the CDR3 is TGTGCCAGCAGTTCCGATGGACAGCGGGGCTACACCTTC. This encodes CASSSDGQRGYTF.

The chain has TRBV4-3 and TRBJ1-2; D remains ambiguous. V lost 0 bases and J 1 base, leaving 6 bases between the germline ends. Germline CDR1 is LGHNA and CDR2 is YSLEER. CDR3 length equals 14 residues. The chain's CDR3 is CASSQDRFNYGYTF. The CDR3 nucleotides are TGCGCCAGCAGCCAAGACCGATTTAACTATGGCTACACCTTC.

Note on this clone: An end of the junction differs from the germline gene, which may be a read error. The sample contains more than one DNA sequence encoding this CDR3. This rearrangement joins TRBV7-7 to TRBJ2-5, with a weak D call TRBD1 (6 bases). This CDR3 is built from 13 residues. The germline V gene has CDR1 SSHAT and CDR2 FNYEAQ (reference sequence). This CDR3 reads CASSLIGGETQYF. CDR3 bases: TGTGCTAGCAGCTTAATAGGGGGAGAGACCCAGTACTTC.

In its sample, this clone was seen a few times. This chain joins TRBV5-1 and TRBJ2-1; TRBD2 agrees at 8 bases. V shed 6 bases, J shed 4 bases, and the junction held 9 bases outside the gene matches. The CDR3 runs 15 residues. Per germline, CDR1 SGHRS and CDR2 YFSETQ. CDR3 in DNA: TGCGCCAGCAAGAGGACGGGACTAGAGTACAATGAGCAGTTCTTC. This sequence encodes CASKRTGLEYNEQFF.

A few counts support this clone. The rearrangement joins TRBV6-5 to TRBJ2-3; TRBD2 matches 10 bases. V shed 0 bases, J shed 6 bases, and the junction held 6 bases outside the gene matches. Germline V gene data show CDR1 as MNHEY and CDR2 as SVGAGI. This CDR3 is 16 amino acids long. The CDR3 DNA follows: TGTGCCAGCAGTTACTCCGAGCGGGGGGGCCCGGATACGCAGTATTTT. Residues: CASSYSERGGPDTQYF.

The chain carries TRBV9 and TRBJ2-2, with 7 bases identical to TRBD2. The CDR3 length is 15 residues. The V gene's germline CDR1 is SGDLS and CDR2 YYNGEE. J gave up 3 bases and V 2 bases, and 4 bases lay outside the gene matches. CDR3 residues: CASSVGGLDTGELFF. In DNA, the CDR3 is TGTGCCAGCAGCGTCGGGGGGTTGGACACCGGGGAGCTGTTTTTT.

This clone is categorized as medium-sized. The chain is built from TRBV5-1 and TRBJ2-7, with 7 nucleotides matching TRBD1. CDR1 and CDR2 from the germline V gene are SGHRS and YFSETQ. This CDR3 is 14 amino acids long. Unmatched junction bases numbered 6, after V lost 4 bases and J lost 2 bases. The CDR3 DNA sequence: TGCGCCAGCAGCACCGGGACAGATCCCTACGAGCAGTACTTC. It encodes CASSTGTDPYEQYF.

The chain employs TRBV4-1 and TRBJ1-4; 8 positions agree with TRBD1. Germline V gene lookup returns CDR1 MGHRA and CDR2 YSYEKL. This CDR3 comprises 16 residues. Trimming cost V 0 bases and J 13 bases; bases outside gene matches: 13. The CDR3 here is CASSQDQDRAFLGLFF. Written as DNA, the CDR3 is TGCGCCAGCAGCCAAGATCAGGACAGGGCATTTTTGGGACTGTTTTTT.

The V and J genes are TRBV9 and TRBJ2-1; D gene ambiguous. The CDR3 runs to 15 residues. Trimming removed 5 bases from V and 0 bases from J, with 12 bases in between. Germline V lookup: CDR1 SGDLS, CDR2 YYNGEE. CDR3 protein: CASSNSLSSYNEQFF. In DNA, the CDR3 is TGTGCCAGCAGTAACAGCCTGAGCTCCTACAATGAGCAGTTCTTC. The complete variable domain, with remaining parts taken from reference TRBV9 and TRBJ2-1, reads DSGVTQTPKHLITATGQRVTLRCSPRSGDLSVYWYQQSLDQGLQFLIQYYNGEERAKGNILERFSAQQFPDLHSELNLSSLELGDSALYFCASSNSLSSYNEQFFGPGTRLTVL.

This clone was found once. The rearrangement links TRBV5-1 to TRBJ2-7; 9 nucleotides match TRBD1. Per germline, CDR1 SGHRS and CDR2 YFSETQ. J lost 1 base, V lost 2 bases, and 13 bases had no gene match. The CDR3 sequence is 18 residues long. The CDR3 region is CASSFLPRGGQGSYEQYF. DNA of the CDR3: TGCGCCAGCAGCTTCCTCCCGCGAGGGGGACAGGGATCCTACGAGCAGTACTTC.

The chain has TRBV7-8 and TRBJ2-3; a possible D gene is TRBD2 (6 bases). The CDR3 runs 13 residues. The germline V gene has CDR1 SGHVS and CDR2 FQNEAQ. Trimming shortened V by 5 bases and J by 6 bases, and 12 bases separated the two germline ends. CDR3 nucleotides: TGTGCCAGCAGCCCAGGAGGGACGGATACGCAGTATTTT. Residues: CASSPGGTDTQYF.

The chain uses TRBV6-4 and TRBJ1-4, with D possibly being TRBD1 (5 bases). CDR3 length equals 16 residues. Germline V lookup: CDR1 MRHNA, CDR2 SNTAGT. V was trimmed by 6 bases and J by 4 bases, leaving 18 bases between them. The CDR3 here is CASRLDIDSGNEKLFF. CDR3 bases: TGTGCCAGCAGACTCGACATCGACAGTGGTAATGAAAAACTGTTTTTT.

This chain uses TRBV30 with TRBJ2-3, with D tentatively TRBD2 (6 bases). V lost 2 bases, J lost 0 bases, and 15 bases lay in between. There are 16 residues in the CDR3. The germline CDR1 and CDR2 sequences are GTSNPN and SVGIG (reference sequence). The CDR3 spells CAWSHPLGGSTDTQYF. CDR3 coding DNA: TGTGCCTGGAGTCACCCTTTGGGGGGTAGCACAGATACGCAGTATTTT. The whole variable domain, filled in from reference TRBV30 and TRBJ2-3, reads SQTIHQWPATLVQPVGSPLSLECTVEGTSNPNLYWYRQAAGRGLQLLFYSVGIGQISSEVPQNLSASRPQDRQFILSSKKLLLSDSGFYLCAWSHPLGGSTDTQYFGPGTRLTVL.

The chain employs TRBV5-1 and TRBJ2-3; 10 nucleotides match TRBD1. The CDR3 is made up of 14 amino acids. V trimming: 4 bases; J trimming: 3 bases; junction bases outside the gene matches: 2. Germline V gene lookup returns CDR1 SGHRS and CDR2 YFSETQ. This chain's CDR3 is CASSEGQGTDTQYF. The DNA for the CDR3 is TGCGCCAGCAGCGAGGGACAGGGGACAGATACGCAGTATTTT.

The chain uses TRBV9 and TRBJ2-1; D could derive from TRBD1 or TRBD2 (5 bases each). The length of the CDR3 is 16 residues. The ends were cut back, 4 bases at V and 4 bases at J, with 18 bases in the middle. The germline V gene encodes CDR1 SGDLS and CDR2 YYNGEE. The CDR3 spells CASSPNPGRTYNEQFF. The CDR3 bases are TGTGCCAGCAGCCCAAATCCGGGACGGACATACAATGAGCAGTTCTTC. The entire variable domain, with the rest obtained from reference TRBV9 and TRBJ2-1, is as follows: DSGVTQTPKHLITATGQRVTLRCSPRSGDLSVYWYQQSLDQGLQFLIQYYNGEERAKGNILERFSAQQFPDLHSELNLSSLELGDSALYFCASSPNPGRTYNEQFFGPGTRLTVL.

This sequence joins TRBV19 and TRBJ2-7; 13 bases are shared with TRBD2. Germline CDR1 reads LNHDA; CDR2 reads SQIVND (reference sequence). V was clipped by 6 bases and J by 0 bases; unmatched bases: 11. CDR3 size: 18 residues. The CDR3 coding sequence is TGTGCCAGTAGCGGACTAGCGGGGGACTCGCGGAGCTCCTACGAGCAGTACTTC. As protein: CASSGLAGDSRSSYEQYF.

The chain joins TRBV7-2 to TRBJ2-3; 10 bases map to TRBD2. Germline CDR1 is SGHTA and CDR2 is FQGNSA. J lost 0 bases, V lost 5 bases, and 11 bases had no gene match. This CDR3 is 18 amino acids long. CDR3 sequence reads: CASSPSPGLATSTDTQYF. In DNA form, the CDR3 reads TGTGCCAGCAGCCCGAGTCCGGGACTAGCGACTAGCACAGATACGCAGTATTTT.

The rearrangement uses TRBV5-4 and TRBJ1-2; D remains ambiguous. This CDR3 has 13 amino acids. With 3 bases removed from V and 4 bases from J, the gap between germline ends came to 10 bases. CDR1 and CDR2 (germline): SGHNT, YYREEE (reference sequence). Here the CDR3 DNA reads TGTGCCAGCAGCTCGGGGTCGGGCTATGGCTACACCTTC. It codes for CASSSGSGYGYTF.

The chain uses TRBV6-5 and TRBJ1-2, with D tentatively TRBD1 (5 bases). Germline loops: CDR1 MNHEY, CDR2 SVGAGI. This CDR3 spans 15 amino acids. V lost 5 bases and J lost 4, with 17 bases in between. CDR3 DNA sequence: TGTGCCAGCAGTCACGGGCAGGGAAATAGCTATGGCTACACCTTC. It specifies CASSHGQGNSYGYTF.

The chain combines TRBV18 with TRBJ1-4, with 7 bases identical to TRBD1. The germline CDR1 and CDR2 sequences are KGHSH and LQKENI. V dropped 3 bases and J dropped 0; count of bases not matched to a gene: 4. The CDR3 has 16 residues. CDR3 amino acids: CASSPGGTATNEKLFF. The CDR3 DNA follows: TGTGCCAGCTCACCGGGGGGGACAGCAACTAATGAAAAACTGTTTTTT.

This clone was counted between two and nine times. The chain carries TRBV4-2 and TRBJ1-5, with 7 bases matching TRBD1. V shed 0 bases and J 6 bases; nucleotides not matched to a gene: 2. The length of the CDR3 is 14 residues. The germline CDR1 and CDR2 sequences are LGHNA and YNFKEQ. CDR3 amino acids: CASSQDRGGQPQHF. Written as DNA, the CDR3 is TGTGCCAGCAGCCAAGACAGGGGGGGTCAGCCCCAGCATTTT.

The chain uses TRBV10-3 and TRBJ1-2; tentatively, D is TRBD1 (5 bases). V was trimmed by 7 bases and J by 5 bases, leaving 14 bases between them. Germline CDR1 and CDR2: ENHRY and SYGVKD. The CDR3 runs to 13 residues. The CDR3 DNA reads as TGTGCCATCATGGAGGGGATGGGGTATGGCTACACCTTC. It is translated as CAIMEGMGYGYTF.

This chain links TRBV19 with TRBJ2-7; D is perhaps TRBD1 (5 bases). The CDR3 runs 14 residues. Germline lookup yields CDR1 LNHDA and CDR2 SQIVND (reference sequence). The V end lost 5 bases, the J end lost 0 bases, and 11 bases lay between the germline ends. DNA of the CDR3: TGTGCCAGTAGTTATGATAGGGGCTCCTACGAGCAGTACTTC. Protein product: CASSYDRGSYEQYF.

V is TRBV28 and J is TRBJ2-2, with 8 bases lining up with TRBD2. The V gene end was trimmed by 7 bases and the J gene end by 5 bases; junction bases not matched to a gene: 3. Germline values: CDR1 MDHEN, CDR2 SYDVKM. The CDR3 loop spans 13 amino acids. CDR3 in amino acids: CASNGGGTGELFF. The CDR3, as DNA: TGTGCCAGCAACGGGGGGGGGACCGGGGAGCTGTTTTTT.